The clone carrying this T cell receptor (beta chain) was recorded a few times. The source of the sample is a study of T-cell reconstitution after alpha-beta-depleted transplantation in children. It was with unique molecular identifiers that the TCRbeta library was prepared. One entry per CDR3 protein, called by TCRdb with MiXCR from the PCR reads. The sample lists some 600,000 distinct CDR3 sequences, around 17% occurring once. V lost 2 bases, J lost 2 bases, and 13 bases lay in between. The CDR3 is 16 residues long. Germline CDR1 MNHEY, CDR2 SVGEGT. The genes are TRBV6-2 or TRBV6-3 and TRBJ2-1; possibly TRBD1 for D (7 bases). The receptor comes from a human donor who donated a stem cell graft to a child with acute myeloid leukemia. The input for sequencing was PBMCs from the stem cell graft donor, taken from the stem cell graft. The CDR3 loop is CASSYVRGTAYNEQFF. Written as DNA, the CDR3 is TGTGCCAGCAGTTACGTCCGCGGGACAGCCTACAATGAGCAGTTCTTC.